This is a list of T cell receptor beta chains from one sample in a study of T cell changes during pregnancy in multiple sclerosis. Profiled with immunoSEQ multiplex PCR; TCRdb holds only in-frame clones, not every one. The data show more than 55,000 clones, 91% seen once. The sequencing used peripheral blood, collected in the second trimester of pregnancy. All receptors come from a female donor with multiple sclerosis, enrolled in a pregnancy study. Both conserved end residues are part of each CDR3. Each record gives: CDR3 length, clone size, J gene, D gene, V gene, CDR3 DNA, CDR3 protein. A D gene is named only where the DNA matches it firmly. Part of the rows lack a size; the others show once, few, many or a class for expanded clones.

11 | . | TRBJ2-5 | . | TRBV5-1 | TGCGCCAGCAGCCTCCAAGAGACCCAGTACTTC | CASSLQETQYF
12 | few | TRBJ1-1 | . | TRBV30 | TGTGCCTGGAGTGTAAGGGGGACTGAAGCTTTCTTT | CAWSVRGTEAFF
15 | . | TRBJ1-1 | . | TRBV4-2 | TGTGCCAGCAGCCAAGATGGGGCAGGGAACACTGAAGCTTTCTTT | CASSQDGAGNTEAFF
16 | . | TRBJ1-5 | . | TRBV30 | TGTGCCTGGAAGGCTGTAGACAGCTTTAGCAATCAGCCCCAGCATTTT | CAWKAVDSFSNQPQHF
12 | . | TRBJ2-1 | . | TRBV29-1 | TGCAGCGCAGGCAATGCCCCCCAAGGGCAGTTCTTC | CSAGNAPQGQFF
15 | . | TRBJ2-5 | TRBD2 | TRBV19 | TGTGCCAGTAGTATGATATCGGGGGGAAGAGAGACCCAGTACTTC | CASSMISGGRETQYF
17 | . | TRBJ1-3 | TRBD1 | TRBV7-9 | TGTGCCAGCAGCTTCTCAGGGGGCGTCGACTCTGGAAACACCATATATTTT | CASSFSGGVDSGNTIYF
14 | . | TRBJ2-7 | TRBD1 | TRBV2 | TGTGCCAGCACCCCCGACAGGGGAACCTACGAGCAGTACTTC | CASTPDRGTYEQYF
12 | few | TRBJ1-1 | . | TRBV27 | TGTGCCAGCAGTCCGACAAACGCAGAAGCTTTCTTT | CASSPTNAEAFF
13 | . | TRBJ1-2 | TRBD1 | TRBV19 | TGTGCCAGTAGTATCCCAGGGGGCGATGGCTACACCTTC | CASSIPGGDGYTF
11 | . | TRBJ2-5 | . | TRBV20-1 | TGCAGTGCGACTCCTCAAGAGACCCAGTACTTC | CSATPQETQYF
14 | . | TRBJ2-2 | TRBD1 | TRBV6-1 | TGTGCCAGCTCTCAGGGGGCTAGCACCGGGGAGCTGTTTTTT | CASSQGASTGELFF
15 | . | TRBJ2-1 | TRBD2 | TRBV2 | TGTGCCAGCAGTGTAGCGGGGGGGCCATATAATGAGCAGTTCTTC | CASSVAGGPYNEQFF
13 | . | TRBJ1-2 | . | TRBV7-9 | TGTGCCAGCAGCTTAGCACAGGGCTATGGCTACACCTTC | CASSLAQGYGYTF
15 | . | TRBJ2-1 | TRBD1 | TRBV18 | TGTGCCAGCTCACCTCCGGGACAGGGAGGCAATGAGCAGTTCTTC | CASSPPGQGGNEQFF
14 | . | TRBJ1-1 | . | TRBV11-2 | TGTGCCAGCAGCTTCCGGGCGGGTTACACTGAAGCTTTCTTT | CASSFRAGYTEAFF
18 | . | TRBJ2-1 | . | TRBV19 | TGTGCCAGTAGTATCAGGTCGTCGTTAGCGGCAACCTACAATGAGCAGTTCTTC | CASSIRSSLAATYNEQFF
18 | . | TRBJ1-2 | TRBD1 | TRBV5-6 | TGTGCCAGCAGCTTGACGGGCCTGGGACAGGGAATTTACTATGGCTACACCTTC | CASSLTGLGQGIYYGYTF
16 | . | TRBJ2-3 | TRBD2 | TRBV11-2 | TGTGCCAGCAGCTTAGAGGGTAGCGGGTTCACAGATACGCAGTATTTT | CASSLEGSGFTDTQYF
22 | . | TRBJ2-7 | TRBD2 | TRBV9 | TGTGCCAGCAGCGGAGGGCCCCTTCGGGGGGACCCAAGTAGTCAAGAGTCCTACGAGCAGTACTTC | CASSGGPLRGDPSSQESYEQYF
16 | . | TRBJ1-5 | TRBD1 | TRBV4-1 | TGCGCCAGCAGCCAAGATCTCGACAGGGGGAATCAGCCCCAGCATTTT | CASSQDLDRGNQPQHF
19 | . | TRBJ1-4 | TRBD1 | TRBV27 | TGTGCCAGCAGTCCTGGACTCATCGGGACAGGGGGAGGAGGTGAAAAACTGTTTTTT | CASSPGLIGTGGGGEKLFF
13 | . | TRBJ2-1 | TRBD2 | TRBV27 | TGTGCCAGCGGGACTAGCGGGGGCAATGAGCAGTTCTTC | CASGTSGGNEQFF
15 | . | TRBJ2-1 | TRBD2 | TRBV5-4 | TGTGCCAGCAGCGGCGGCGGACTAGCGGATAATGAGCAGTTCTTC | CASSGGGLADNEQFF
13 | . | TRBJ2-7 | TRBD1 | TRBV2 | TGTGCCAGCCTAACAGGGGGCTTATACGAGCAGTACTTC | CASLTGGLYEQYF
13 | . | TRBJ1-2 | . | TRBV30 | TGTGCCTGGAGTGTGGGCCGTAGGCGCGGCTACACCTTC | CAWSVGRRRGYTF
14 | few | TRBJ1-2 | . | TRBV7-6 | TGTGCCAGCAGCCCCGCGGGGGGTGGTTATGGCTACACCTTC | CASSPAGGGYGYTF
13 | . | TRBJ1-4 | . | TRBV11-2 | TGTGCCAGCAGCTTAAGGGAGAGGGAAAAACTGTTTTTT | CASSLREREKLFF
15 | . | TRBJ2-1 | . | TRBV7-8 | TGTGCCAGCAGCCGACAGGGACTGGGATACAATGAGCAGTTCTTC | CASSRQGLGYNEQFF
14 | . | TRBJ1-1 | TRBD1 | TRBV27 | TGTGCCAGCAGGCCTGGGACAGTGGGTACTGAAGCTTTCTTT | CASRPGTVGTEAFF
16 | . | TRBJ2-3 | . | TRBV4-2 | TGTGCCAGCAGCCAAGATAGGCAGGGAAGCACAGATACGCAGTATTTT | CASSQDRQGSTDTQYF
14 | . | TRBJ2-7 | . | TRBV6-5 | TGTGCCAGCAGTTCGCAGGCCTACTCCTACGAGCAGTACTTC | CASSSQAYSYEQYF
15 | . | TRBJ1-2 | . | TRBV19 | TGTGCCAGTAGTATCAATTGGGCACAGGGACATGGCTACACCTTC | CASSINWAQGHGYTF
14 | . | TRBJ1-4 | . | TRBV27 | TGTGCCAGCGGCACACGAAGGGAGGGAGAAAAACTGTTTTTT | CASGTRREGEKLFF
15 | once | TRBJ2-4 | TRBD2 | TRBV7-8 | TGTGCCAGCAGCTTAGGGGGACTAGCGGGGGTAACCGTATACTTC | CASSLGGLAGVTVYF
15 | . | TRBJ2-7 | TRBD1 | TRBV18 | TGTGCCAGCTCACCTGGGACAGGGGGCGAAGCGCGGCAGTACTTC | CASSPGTGGEARQYF
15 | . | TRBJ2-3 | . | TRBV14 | TGTGCCAGCAGCCAAGATCTAGTCATCACAGATACGCAGTATTTT | CASSQDLVITDTQYF